These 28 T cell receptor beta chains were sequenced from one sample in a study of T-cell memory formation after mild COVID-19. MiXCR was run by TCRdb on the 5' RACE reads, yielding one entry per CDR3 protein. Of approximately 400,000 distinct CDR3 sequences listed, approximately 25% are singletons. The sample taken for sequencing was PBMCs or a T cell subset sorted from them (not recorded which). These TCRs come from an adult woman who had mild COVID-19 (a few samples of this study predate the infection). Cell type and time point are not known.

The chain combines TRBV6-6 with TRBJ1-4; the D is unclear. V lost 8 bases, J lost 0 bases, and 10 bases lay in between. The germline V gene encodes CDR1 MNHNY and CDR2 SVGAGI (reference sequence). The CDR3 has 14 residues. This chain's CDR3 is CASRGYPTNEKLFF. CDR3 in DNA: TGTGCCAGCCGAGGATATCCAACTAATGAAAAACTGTTTTTT.

CDR3 in DNA: TGCGCCAGCAGCCAAGATCAGGGGAGCGGGGGTGAAAAACTGTTTTTT. Its protein product is CASSQDQGSGGEKLFF. The chain uses TRBV4-1 and TRBJ1-4, with D possibly being TRBD1 (6 bases). The germline CDR1 and CDR2 sequences are MGHRA and YSYEKL. Trimming cost V 0 bases and J 7 bases, with 15 bases left between them. The CDR3 is 16 amino acids.

Details on this clonotype: The DNA is left out, because the CDR3 cannot be placed on it with certainty; the CDR3 is given as TCRdb lists it. The rearrangement uses TRBV12-3 or TRBV12-4 and TRBJ1-5; TRBD1 is taken as the D call from the table, unchecked against the DNA. The CDR3 spans 15 residues, counting both ends. Here the CDR3 reads CASSSSTGGFQPQHF.

The chain uses TRBV5-1 and TRBJ2-3; D gene ambiguous. Trimming removed 5 bases at V and 3 bases at J, with 13 bases between. Germline values: CDR1 SGHRS, CDR2 YFSETQ. This CDR3 has 14 amino acids. The CDR3 DNA sequence: TGCGCCAGCAGTTACCTGGTCGGGACAGATACGCAGTATTTT. This translates into CASSYLVGTDTQYF.

In this sample, this clonotype turned up once. The chain employs TRBV7-2 and TRBJ2-6; 10 bases map to TRBD1. The V gene end was trimmed by 5 bases and the J gene end by 2 bases; junction bases not matched to a gene: 3. This CDR3 is built from 16 residues. Germline lookup yields CDR1 SGHTA and CDR2 FQGNSA. CDR3 residues: CASSPGTGAGANVLTF. The CDR3 nucleotides read TGTGCCAGCAGCCCCGGGACAGGGGCTGGGGCCAACGTCCTGACTTTC.

The chain combines TRBV11-2 with TRBJ2-5; 7 nucleotides agree with TRBD2. V trimming: 1 base; J trimming: 5 bases; junction bases outside the gene matches: 10. CDR3 length: 16 amino acids. Germline-derived CDR1 and CDR2 are SGHAT and FQNNGV. CDR3 in amino acids: CASSLASRAGEETQYF. CDR3 nucleotide sequence: TGTGCCAGCAGCTTAGCATCCAGGGCGGGAGAGGAGACCCAGTACTTC.

CDR3 sequence: CASSLDRVVNEQFF. CDR3 DNA sequence: TGTGCCAGCAGCCTGGACAGGGTGGTCAATGAGCAGTTCTTC. The chain uses TRBV12-3 or TRBV12-4 and TRBJ2-1; 8 bases line up with TRBD1. The CDR3 length is 14 residues. V was pared by 6 bases and J by 6 bases, with 7 bases of the junction left unmatched.

This clonotype turned up a few times. The J gene is TRBJ1-5, the V gene TRBV12-3 or TRBV12-4, with a weak D call TRBD1 (6 bases). The CDR3 is 15 amino acids. Trimming cost V 6 bases and J 2 bases, with 14 bases left between them. CDR3 region: CASRLTSGGNQPQHF. CDR3 DNA: TGTGCCAGCAGGCTAACCTCAGGGGGCAATCAGCCCCAGCATTTT.

This clonotype was seen a handful of times. In nucleotides, the CDR3 is TGCGCCAGCAGTCGTCCCGGGACAGGGGTGACGGCCAAAAACATTCAGTACTTC. Translating gives CASSRPGTGVTAKNIQYF. The V gene is TRBV5-1, the J gene TRBJ2-4, with 10 bases that match TRBD1. The V gene end was trimmed by 5 bases and the J gene end by 1 base; junction bases not matched to a gene: 12. The CDR3 runs 18 residues. The germline V gene has CDR1 SGHRS and CDR2 YFSETQ.

The chain joins TRBV12-3 or TRBV12-4 to TRBJ2-3, with TRBD2 identical over 8 bases. CDR3 length equals 19 residues. Losses at the gene ends were 0 bases for V and 7 bases for J; bases not matched to a gene: 18. The CDR3 DNA is TGTGCCAGCAGTTTAGCTCATCGGGGGGGGACCCTCGACGAGAATACGCAGTATTTT. Amino acids: CASSLAHRGGTLDENTQYF.

This chain joins TRBV29-1 and TRBJ1-1; D call uncertain. CDR3 length: 13 amino acids. Trimming removed 6 bases at V and 0 bases at J, with 11 bases between. Germline V gives CDR1 SQVTM, CDR2 ANQGSEA. CDR3 bases: TGCAGCGTAAACACCGGGGTGAACACTGAAGCTTTCTTT. The encoded protein is CSVNTGVNTEAFF.

This chain connects TRBV6-4 to TRBJ1-1; TRBD1 matches 10 bases. After removal of 5 bases from V and 11 bases from J, the junction contained 11 bases not matched to a gene. This CDR3 spans 14 amino acids. Germline V gene lookup returns CDR1 MRHNA and CDR2 SNTAGT. CDR3 region: CASSPGTGAQWAFF. Written as DNA, the CDR3 is TGTGCCAGCAGTCCCGGGACAGGGGCCCAGTGGGCTTTCTTT.

The chain combines TRBV9 with TRBJ2-3; TRBD2 aligns across 10 bases. The CDR3 runs to 15 residues. Germline assignment: CDR1 SGDLS and CDR2 YYNGEE. V dropped 4 bases and J dropped 3; count of bases not matched to a gene: 5. DNA of the CDR3: TGTGCCAGCAGCCATGGGACTAGCGAAACAGATACGCAGTATTTT. Residues: CASSHGTSETDTQYF.

The chain joins TRBV20-1 to TRBJ2-7; TRBD1 or TRBD2 may be the D gene (5 bases each). Deletions cut 6 bases from V and 2 bases from J, with 11 bases between. Germline CDR1 DFQATT, CDR2 SNEGSKA (reference sequence). The CDR3 is 12 amino acids. The CDR3 region has the DNA TGCAGTGCCCTGAGAGGGGCCTACGAGCAGTACTTC. Protein sequence: CSALRGAYEQYF.

This clonotype turned up a few times. The chain carries TRBV12-3 or TRBV12-4 and TRBJ2-7; a possible D gene is TRBD2 (7 bases). CDR3 length: 17 residues. With 3 bases removed from V and 5 bases from J, the gap between germline ends came to 23 bases. The CDR3 loop is CASSFWGGASIIHEQYF. The CDR3 DNA sequence: TGTGCCAGCAGTTTTTGGGGGGGCGCTTCAATTATCCACGAGCAGTACTTC.

The rearrangement uses TRBV12-3 or TRBV12-4 and TRBJ1-5; weak D call: TRBD1 (5 bases). V was shortened by 5 bases and J by 5 bases, with 13 bases between the two germline ends. The CDR3 spans 14 residues. CDR3 bases: TGTGCCAGCAGTGAGGGACTGGGATATCAGCCCCAGCATTTT. Translating gives CASSEGLGYQPQHF.

The chain links TRBV20-1 to TRBJ2-5; no clear D gene. The germline gives CDR1 DFQATT, CDR2 SNEGSKA (reference sequence). The CDR3 extends over 13 amino acids. Trimming took off 0 bases at V and 2 bases at J, with 7 bases between the two ends. In nucleotides, the CDR3 is TGCAGTGCTAGAGAGGCAGGACAAGAGACCCAGTACTTC. Its protein is CSAREAGQETQYF.

This clonotype has more than one count but fewer than ten. The chain is built from TRBV24-1 and TRBJ2-5; D perhaps matches TRBD2 (5 bases). With 5 bases removed from V and 5 bases from J, the gap between germline ends came to 20 bases. The CDR3 totals 16 residues. Germline assignment: CDR1 KGHDR and CDR2 SFDVKD. The DNA for the CDR3 is TGTGCCACCAGTGCCCCTCCCGGGGTAGAGGTCGAGACCCAGTACTTC. This codes for CATSAPPGVEVETQYF.

The chain recombines TRBV4-1 with TRBJ1-1, with TRBD1 identical over 10 bases. J lost 0 bases, V lost 6 bases, and 13 bases had no gene match. This CDR3 contains 18 residues. Looked up from germline, CDR1 is MGHRA and CDR2 is YSYEKL. The CDR3 DNA follows: TGCGCCAGCAGAACCTCCGGGACAGGGGAACTGCTGAACACTGAAGCTTTCTTT. Its translation is CASRTSGTGELLNTEAFF.

The rearrangement uses TRBV18 and TRBJ1-6; TRBD1 matches at 7 bases. CDR3 length equals 16 residues. CDR1 and CDR2 from the germline V gene are KGHSH and LQKENI. V was pared by 4 bases and J by 4 bases, with 7 bases of the junction left unmatched. CDR3 nucleotide sequence: TGTGCCAGCTCACTACAACGGGACAGTTATAATTCACCCCTCCACTTT. Translating gives CASSLQRDSYNSPLHF.

This chain links TRBV20-1 with TRBJ1-2; 7 bases are a match to TRBD1. CDR3 length: 15 amino acids. Trimming took 4 bases from V and 7 from J; bases not matched to a gene: 15. Germline CDR1 reads DFQATT; CDR2 reads SNEGSKA (reference sequence). The CDR3: CSATSKGTVFGGYTF. The CDR3 bases are TGCAGTGCTACGTCTAAAGGGACAGTTTTCGGTGGCTACACCTTC.

This clonotype has only a few counts. V gene TRBV29-1 combines with J gene TRBJ2-7; D uncertain. Germline V lookup: CDR1 SQVTM, CDR2 ANQGSEA. CDR3 length: 12 residues. Trimming removed 3 bases from V and 2 bases from J, with 8 bases in between. In DNA form, the CDR3 reads TGCAGCGTTGAGGTAACAACCTACGAGCAGTACTTC. Protein product: CSVEVTTYEQYF.

This clonotype was counted only a few times. In DNA form, the CDR3 reads TGTGCCAGCAGTTTTAGGGGGCAGGGCTCCTACAATGAGCAGTTCTTC. Amino acid sequence: CASSFRGQGSYNEQFF. The V call is TRBV27, the J call TRBJ2-1, with TRBD1 matching over 7 bases. CDR3 size: 16 residues. J was trimmed by 0 bases and V by 3 bases; bases with no gene match: 5. In germline, CDR1 is MNHEY, CDR2 SMNVEV (reference sequence).

This chain connects TRBV20-1 to TRBJ1-2; D remains ambiguous. The CDR3 length is 16 residues. CDR1 is DFQATT, CDR2 SNEGSKA, per germline (reference sequence). V was pared by 1 base and J by 6 bases, with 21 bases between. The DNA of the CDR3 is TGCAGTGCTAGAGCCTCCAGATTAGGGTTCCGGGATGGCTACACCTTC. Translation: CSARASRLGFRDGYTF.

V gene TRBV3-1 combines with J gene TRBJ1-2; no definite D call. Germline V CDR1 and CDR2: LGHDT, YNNKEL (reference sequence). The CDR3 has 14 residues. V was clipped by 1 base and J by 7 bases, with 13 bases between them. DNA of the CDR3: TGTGCCAGCAGCCAAGTTGGGTCGGAGAGTGGCTACACCTTC. The encoded protein is CASSQVGSESGYTF.

This chain uses TRBV3-1 with TRBJ2-7; D gene unclear. Germline V gives CDR1 LGHDT, CDR2 YNNKEL (reference sequence). The CDR3 runs 12 residues. Between the trimmed V and J ends, which lost 1 base and 7 bases, there was a span of 8 bases. As DNA, the CDR3 is TGTGCCAGCAGCCAAGTCTCTAGGGAGCAGTACTTC. Protein product: CASSQVSREQYF.

This clonotype came up many times. This CDR3 reads CSARDLAGGGELFF. CDR3 bases: TGCAGTGCTAGAGATCTAGCGGGAGGCGGGGAGCTGTTTTTT. This sequence joins TRBV20-1 and TRBJ2-2; TRBD2 matches 11 bases. With V trimmed by 0 bases and J by 7 bases, 1 base remained unmatched. This CDR3 is built from 14 residues. Germline V gives CDR1 DFQATT, CDR2 SNEGSKA (reference sequence).

This clonotype appeared a few times. V is TRBV6-1 and J is TRBJ1-2, with D unclear. Germline assignment: CDR1 MNHNS and CDR2 SASEGT. Trimming cost V 7 bases and J 0 bases, with 15 bases left between them. The CDR3 is 15 amino acids. CDR3 residues: CASIAGFPPNYGYTF. The CDR3 DNA follows: TGTGCCAGCATCGCAGGCTTTCCCCCTAACTATGGCTACACCTTC.